This T cell receptor beta chain came from a study of blood T cell repertoires in COVID-19. Germline V gene lookup returns CDR1 MNHEY and CDR2 SVGEGT. V lost 1 base to trimming and J lost 0 bases, with 8 bases between them. The CDR3 loop spans 15 amino acids. Sequencing was performed with immunoSEQ multiplex PCR; in TCRdb, only in-frame clones are kept and a portion is missing. The sample lists roughly 330,000 clones, 70% to 90% occurring once. This study enrolled people aged about 18 to 100 from about 24 US geographic areas. The receptor was isolated from a woman aged 25 to 45 who had recovered from COVID-19. Sequenced: PBMCs or T cells enriched from blood (not recorded which). The chain combines TRBV6-2 or TRBV6-3 with TRBJ2-3; D is ambiguous. The CDR3 DNA follows: TGTGCCAGCAGTTACTTCCACTCTAGCACAGATACGCAGTATTTT. It specifies CASSYFHSSTDTQYF.